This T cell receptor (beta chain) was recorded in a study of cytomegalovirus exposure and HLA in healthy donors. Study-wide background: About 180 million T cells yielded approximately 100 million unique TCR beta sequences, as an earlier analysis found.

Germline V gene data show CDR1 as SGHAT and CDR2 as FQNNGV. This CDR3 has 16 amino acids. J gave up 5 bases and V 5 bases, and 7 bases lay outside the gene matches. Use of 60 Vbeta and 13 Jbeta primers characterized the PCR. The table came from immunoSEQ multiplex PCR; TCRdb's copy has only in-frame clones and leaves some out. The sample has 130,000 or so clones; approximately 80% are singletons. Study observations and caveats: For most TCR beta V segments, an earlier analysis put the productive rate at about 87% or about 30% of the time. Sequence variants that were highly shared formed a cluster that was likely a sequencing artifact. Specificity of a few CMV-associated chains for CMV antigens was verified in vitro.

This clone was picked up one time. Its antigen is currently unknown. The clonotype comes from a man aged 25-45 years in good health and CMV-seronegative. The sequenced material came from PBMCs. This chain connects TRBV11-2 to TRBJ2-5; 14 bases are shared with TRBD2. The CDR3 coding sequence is TGTGCCAGCAGCCAGTCCCGACTAGCGGGAGGGGAGACCCAGTACTTC. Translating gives CASSQSRLAGGETQYF. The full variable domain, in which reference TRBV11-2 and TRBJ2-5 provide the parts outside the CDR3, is EAGVAQSPRYKIIEKRQSVAFWCNPISGHATLYWYQQILGQGPKLLIQFQNNGVVDDSQLPKDRFSAERLKGVDSTLKIQPAKLEDSAVYLCASSQSRLAGGETQYFGPGTRLLVL.